Included here is one T cell receptor (beta chain) sequence, with context. Its antigen is unknown. No much larger clone is present one base from it, and per-base qualities are unavailable. The protocol used for the library was the immunoSEQ multiplex PCR assay. In TCRdb, the immuneACCESS table is reduced to in-frame sequences with V and J assigned. These tables do not hold every clone; where another copy was compared, an unresolved V gene accounts for under half, and the others remain unexplained. Within this sample are some 700,000 clones, with 88% of them counted one time only. The top ten clones comprise 0.01% of the sample. This record comes from a study of shared T cell receptors in the human thymus (dated by TCRdb to about 2021). Context from the whole study: The study investigated the way shared, self-reactive T-cell receptor alpha chains are produced in the human thymus.

The germline ends are 30 bases apart after V is trimmed by 4 bases and J by 4 bases. The CDR3 goes from the cysteine to the phenylalanine over 19 residues. The kept DNA is CDR3 alone, 57 bases in frame from the first base. From the germline V gene (reference sequence), CDR1 is SGHNT and CDR2 is YYREEE. The sample was also reused in another study, on human thymus T cells. Per that second paper: The donors were immunologically healthy infants in Finland who had open corrective cardiac surgery for congenital heart defects. The thymus tissue came from surgical resects taken out during corrective cardiac surgery. V and J gene segment usage appeared biased in both thymic and peripheral blood repertoires. Highly overlapping thymic TCR repertoires among unrelated individuals were reported in the related research. The study described the TCR alpha and beta repertoires in under ten infant thymus samples and a handful of matching peripheral blood samples. The infant donors were roughly 6 to 244 days old, and the cohort included more than five males and a couple of females. Thymocytes were mechanically released from the tissue and were stored as pellets of roughly 9.5-30 million cells at -70 degrees C. A QIAsymphony instrument was used to extract genomic DNA from the frozen cell pellets. The immunoSEQ multiplex PCR assay was used to amplify the TCRB and TCRAD loci from a standardized quantity of quality-controlled genomic DNA. The amplicons spanned the V(D)J region and were long enough to cover the CDR3 and allow V and J genes to be identified. The commercial immunoSEQ service was used to sequence amplicons on an Illumina platform. Primer bias and sequencing errors were corrected as previously described, and TCRAD and TCRB were defined on the basis of the IMGT database. immunoSEQ Analyzer 3.0 and VDJTools were used for repertoire analysis, which covered basic statistics, V/J segment usage, diversity estimates, rarefaction and pairwise overlap. To estimate diversity, the Chao1, ChaoE, Efron-Thisted, Shannon and inverse Simpson indices were applied, and diversity was also estimated on datasets down-sampled to the smallest sample. Repertoire overlap used strict matching of CDR3 nucleotide sequence, V gene and J gene, with Jaccard-based multidimensional scaling clustering. On average, thymus samples yielded 650,000 to 1,000,000 unique TCRB clonotypes, whereas blood samples yielded 75,000 to 95,000.

The sequence was obtained from a boy younger than two with a congenital heart defect. Donor details come from another sample of the same person, matched by shared clones. Recombination connected TRBV5-4 to TRBJ2-7; the D region may be TRBD1 or TRBD2, each matching 11 bases equally. The sample was thymocytes. The nucleotide sequence reads as follows: TGTGCCAGCAGCCCGGGGACAGGGGGACGGGGACTAGCGGATTACGAGCAGTACTTC. Its protein is CASSPGTGGRGLADYEQYF.